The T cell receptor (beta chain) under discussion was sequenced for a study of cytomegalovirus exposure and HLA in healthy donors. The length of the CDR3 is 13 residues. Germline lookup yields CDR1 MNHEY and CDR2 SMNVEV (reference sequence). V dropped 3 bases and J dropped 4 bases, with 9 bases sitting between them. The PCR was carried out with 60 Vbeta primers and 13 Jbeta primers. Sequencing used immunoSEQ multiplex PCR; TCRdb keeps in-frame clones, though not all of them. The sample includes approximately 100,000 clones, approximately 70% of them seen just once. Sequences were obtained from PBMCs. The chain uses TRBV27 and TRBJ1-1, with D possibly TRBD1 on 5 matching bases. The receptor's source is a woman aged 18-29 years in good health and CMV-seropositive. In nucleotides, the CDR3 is TGTGCCAGCAGTTTTGGAGGGACCACTGAAGCTTTCTTT. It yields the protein CASSFGGTTEAFF.